The present T cell receptor (beta chain) was sequenced within a study of cytomegalovirus exposure and HLA in healthy donors. The PCR had 60 Vbeta and 13 Jbeta primers. The repertoire was sequenced with immunoSEQ multiplex PCR; TCRdb's copy has only in-frame clones and lacks some. Among approximately 110,000 clones listed, more than 60% were seen once. Points from the study as a whole: The dataset shows that most TCR sequences were rare, while some public TCRs occurred in many donors.

This clone was observed a few times. Antigen specificity is unknown. With V trimmed by 6 bases and J by 2 bases, 4 bases remained unmatched. Germline CDR1 LNHDA, CDR2 SQIVND (reference sequence). The CDR3 sequence is 14 residues long. This rearrangement joins TRBV19 to TRBJ2-7, with 10 positions matching TRBD1. The sequencing input was PBMCs. The clonotype originates from a female donor in good health and CMV-seropositive. DNA of the CDR3: TGTGCCAGTAGGGGGACAGGGGTTGCCTACGAGCAGTACTTC. It yields the protein CASRGTGVAYEQYF.